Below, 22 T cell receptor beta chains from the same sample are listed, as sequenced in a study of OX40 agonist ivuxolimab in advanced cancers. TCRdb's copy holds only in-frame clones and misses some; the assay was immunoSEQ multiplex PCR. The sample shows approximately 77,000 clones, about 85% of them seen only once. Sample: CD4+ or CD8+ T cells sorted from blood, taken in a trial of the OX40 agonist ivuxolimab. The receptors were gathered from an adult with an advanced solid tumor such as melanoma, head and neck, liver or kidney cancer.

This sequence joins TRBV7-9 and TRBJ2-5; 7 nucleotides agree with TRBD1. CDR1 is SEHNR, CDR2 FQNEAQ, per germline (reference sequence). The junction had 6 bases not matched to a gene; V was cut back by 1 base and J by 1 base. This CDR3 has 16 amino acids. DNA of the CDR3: TGTGCCAGCAGCTTAGTTGAGACAGGGCCCCAAGAGACCCAGTACTTC. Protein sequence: CASSLVETGPQETQYF. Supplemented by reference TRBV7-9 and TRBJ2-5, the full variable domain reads DTGVSQNPRHKITKRGQNVTFRCDPISEHNRLYWYRQTLGQGPEFLTYFQNEAQLEKSRLLSDRFSAERPKGSFSTLEIQRTEQGDSAMYLCASSLVETGPQETQYFGPGTRLLVL.

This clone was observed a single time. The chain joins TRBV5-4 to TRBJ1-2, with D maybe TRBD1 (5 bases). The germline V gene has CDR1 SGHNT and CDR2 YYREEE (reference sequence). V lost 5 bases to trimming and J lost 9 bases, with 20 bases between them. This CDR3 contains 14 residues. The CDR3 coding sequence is TGTGCCAGCAGACACGGACTTCCGTGGGGCAGCTACACCTTC. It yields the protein CASRHGLPWGSYTF.

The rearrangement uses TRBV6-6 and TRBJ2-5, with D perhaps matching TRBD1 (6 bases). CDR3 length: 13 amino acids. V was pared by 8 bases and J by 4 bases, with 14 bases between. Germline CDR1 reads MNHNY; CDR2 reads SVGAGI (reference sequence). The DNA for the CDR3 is TGTGCCAGCTGGGGCAGGGGTGGAGAGACCCAGTACTTC. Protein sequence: CASWGRGGETQYF.

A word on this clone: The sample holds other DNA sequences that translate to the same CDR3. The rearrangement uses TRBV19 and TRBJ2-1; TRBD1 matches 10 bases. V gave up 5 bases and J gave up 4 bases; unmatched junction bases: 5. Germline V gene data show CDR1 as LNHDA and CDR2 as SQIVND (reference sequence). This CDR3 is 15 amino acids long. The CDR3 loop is CASSGRDRGYNEQFF. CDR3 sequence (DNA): TGTGCCAGTAGTGGACGGGACAGGGGTTACAATGAGCAGTTCTTC.

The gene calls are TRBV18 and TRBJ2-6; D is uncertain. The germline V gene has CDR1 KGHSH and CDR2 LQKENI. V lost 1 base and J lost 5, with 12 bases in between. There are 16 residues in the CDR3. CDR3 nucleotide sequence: TGTGCCAGCTCACCACAGTCGGTGCCCCGGGCCAACGTCCTGACTTTC. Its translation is CASSPQSVPRANVLTF.

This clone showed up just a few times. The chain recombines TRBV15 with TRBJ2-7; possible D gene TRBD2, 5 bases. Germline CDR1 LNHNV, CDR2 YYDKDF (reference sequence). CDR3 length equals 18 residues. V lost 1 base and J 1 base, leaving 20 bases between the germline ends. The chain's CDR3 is CATSRVLLLSDSSYEQYF. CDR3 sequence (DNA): TGTGCCACCAGCAGAGTACTATTGCTTTCGGACTCGTCCTACGAGCAGTACTTC.

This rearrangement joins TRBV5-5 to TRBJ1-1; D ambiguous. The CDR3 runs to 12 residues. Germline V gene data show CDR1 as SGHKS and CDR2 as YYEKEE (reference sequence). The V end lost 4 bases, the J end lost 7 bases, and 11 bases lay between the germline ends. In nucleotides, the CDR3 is TGTGCCAGCAGCCCCGTGGGGTTTGAAGCTTTCTTT. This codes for CASSPVGFEAFF.

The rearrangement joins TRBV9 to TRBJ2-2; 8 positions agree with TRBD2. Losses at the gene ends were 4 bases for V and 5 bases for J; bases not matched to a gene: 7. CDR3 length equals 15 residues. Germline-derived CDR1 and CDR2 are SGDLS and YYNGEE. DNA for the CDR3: TGTGCCAGCAGCCCTCGGACGGGAGGGACCGGGGAGCTGTTTTTT. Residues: CASSPRTGGTGELFF.

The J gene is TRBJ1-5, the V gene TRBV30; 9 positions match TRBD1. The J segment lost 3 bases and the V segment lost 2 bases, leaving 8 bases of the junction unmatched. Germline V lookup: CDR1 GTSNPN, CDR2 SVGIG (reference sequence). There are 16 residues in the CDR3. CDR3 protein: CAWSKTGGWDNQPQHF. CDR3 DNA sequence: TGTGCCTGGAGTAAAACAGGGGGCTGGGACAATCAGCCCCAGCATTTT.

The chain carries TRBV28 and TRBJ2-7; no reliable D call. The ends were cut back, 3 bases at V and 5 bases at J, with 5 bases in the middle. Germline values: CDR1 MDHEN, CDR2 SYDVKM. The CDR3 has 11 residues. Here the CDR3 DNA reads TGTGCCAGCAGTTTTCTCGACGAGCAGTACTTC. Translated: CASSFLDEQYF.

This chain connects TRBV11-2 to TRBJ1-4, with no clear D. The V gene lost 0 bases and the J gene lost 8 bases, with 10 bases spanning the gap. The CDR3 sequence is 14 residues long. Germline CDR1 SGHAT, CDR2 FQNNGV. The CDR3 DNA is TGTGCCAGCAGCTTAGAACTCGTTTCAGAAAAACTGTTTTTT. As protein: CASSLELVSEKLFF.

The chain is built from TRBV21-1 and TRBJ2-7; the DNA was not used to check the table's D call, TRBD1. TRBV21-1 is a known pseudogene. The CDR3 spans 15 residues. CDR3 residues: CASIGRVFKKTQQYF. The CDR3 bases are TGTGCCAGCATAGGCAGGGTCTTTAAAAAAACCCAGCAGTACTTC.

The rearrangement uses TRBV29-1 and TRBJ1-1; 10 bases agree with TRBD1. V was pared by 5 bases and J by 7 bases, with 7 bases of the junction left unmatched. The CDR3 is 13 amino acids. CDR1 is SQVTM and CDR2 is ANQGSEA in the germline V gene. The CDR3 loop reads CSVRTGGIGEAFF. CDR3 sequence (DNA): TGCAGCGTTAGGACAGGGGGAATCGGTGAAGCTTTCTTT.

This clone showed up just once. The CDR3 nucleotides are TGTGCCAGCAGCTTGGGCGGGCTGTCGGATGAGCAGTTCTTC. Protein product: CASSLGGLSDEQFF. This chain connects TRBV11-2 to TRBJ2-1; a possible D gene is TRBD2 (5 bases). Germline loops: CDR1 SGHAT, CDR2 FQNNGV. CDR3 length equals 14 residues. Deletions cut 3 bases from V and 8 bases from J, with 14 bases between.

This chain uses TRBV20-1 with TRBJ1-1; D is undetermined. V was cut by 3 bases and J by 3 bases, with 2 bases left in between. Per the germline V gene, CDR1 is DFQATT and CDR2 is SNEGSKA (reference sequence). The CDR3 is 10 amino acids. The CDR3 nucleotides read TGCAGTGCTAGGGACACTGAAGCTTTCTTT. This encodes CSARDTEAFF.

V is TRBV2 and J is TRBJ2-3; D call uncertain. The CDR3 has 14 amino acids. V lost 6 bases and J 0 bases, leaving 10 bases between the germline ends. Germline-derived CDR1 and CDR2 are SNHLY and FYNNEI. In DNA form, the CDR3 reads TGTGCCAGCAGGTTATACCATAGCACAGATACGCAGTATTTT. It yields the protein CASRLYHSTDTQYF.

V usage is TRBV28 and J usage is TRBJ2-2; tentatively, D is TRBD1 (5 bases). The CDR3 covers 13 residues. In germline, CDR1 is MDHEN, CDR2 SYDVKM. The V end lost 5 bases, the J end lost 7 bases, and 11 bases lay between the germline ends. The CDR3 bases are TGTGCCAGCAGTCCAGGGTCGGTCGGGGAGCTGTTTTTT. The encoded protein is CASSPGSVGELFF.

The CDR3 loop reads CASSPQGLVTGELFF. For the CDR3, the DNA is TGTGCCAGCAGCCCGCAGGGACTGGTCACCGGGGAGCTGTTTTTT. This chain uses TRBV7-3 with TRBJ2-2; tentative D call: TRBD2 (6 bases). Trimming removed 5 bases at V and 4 bases at J, with 14 bases between. Germline assignment: CDR1 SGHTA and CDR2 FQGTGA. CDR3 length: 15 amino acids.

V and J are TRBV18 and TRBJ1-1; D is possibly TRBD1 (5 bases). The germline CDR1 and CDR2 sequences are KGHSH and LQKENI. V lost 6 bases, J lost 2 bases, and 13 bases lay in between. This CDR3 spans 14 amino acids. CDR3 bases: TGTGCCAGCTCTCCCGGGACGGAAAACACTGAAGCTTTCTTT. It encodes CASSPGTENTEAFF.

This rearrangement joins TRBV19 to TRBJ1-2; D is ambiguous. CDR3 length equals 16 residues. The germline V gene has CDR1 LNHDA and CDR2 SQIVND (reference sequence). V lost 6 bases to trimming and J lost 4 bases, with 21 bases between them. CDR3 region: CASSLTNRLRVYGYTF. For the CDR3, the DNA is TGTGCCAGTAGCCTCACAAATCGATTGCGTGTCTATGGCTACACCTTC.

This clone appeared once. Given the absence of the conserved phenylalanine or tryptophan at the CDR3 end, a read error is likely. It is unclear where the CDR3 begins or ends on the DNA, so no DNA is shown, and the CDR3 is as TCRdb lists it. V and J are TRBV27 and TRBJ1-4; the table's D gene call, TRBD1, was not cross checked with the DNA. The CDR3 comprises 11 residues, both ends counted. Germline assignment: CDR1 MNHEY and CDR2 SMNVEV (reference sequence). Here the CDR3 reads CASSFSQVLAV.

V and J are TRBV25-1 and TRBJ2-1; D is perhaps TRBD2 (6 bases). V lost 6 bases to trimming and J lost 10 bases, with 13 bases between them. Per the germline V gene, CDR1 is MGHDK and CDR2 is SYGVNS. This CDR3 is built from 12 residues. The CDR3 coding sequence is TGTGCCAGCAGAGTGGGAGGCTGGGAGCAGTTCTTC. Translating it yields CASRVGGWEQFF.